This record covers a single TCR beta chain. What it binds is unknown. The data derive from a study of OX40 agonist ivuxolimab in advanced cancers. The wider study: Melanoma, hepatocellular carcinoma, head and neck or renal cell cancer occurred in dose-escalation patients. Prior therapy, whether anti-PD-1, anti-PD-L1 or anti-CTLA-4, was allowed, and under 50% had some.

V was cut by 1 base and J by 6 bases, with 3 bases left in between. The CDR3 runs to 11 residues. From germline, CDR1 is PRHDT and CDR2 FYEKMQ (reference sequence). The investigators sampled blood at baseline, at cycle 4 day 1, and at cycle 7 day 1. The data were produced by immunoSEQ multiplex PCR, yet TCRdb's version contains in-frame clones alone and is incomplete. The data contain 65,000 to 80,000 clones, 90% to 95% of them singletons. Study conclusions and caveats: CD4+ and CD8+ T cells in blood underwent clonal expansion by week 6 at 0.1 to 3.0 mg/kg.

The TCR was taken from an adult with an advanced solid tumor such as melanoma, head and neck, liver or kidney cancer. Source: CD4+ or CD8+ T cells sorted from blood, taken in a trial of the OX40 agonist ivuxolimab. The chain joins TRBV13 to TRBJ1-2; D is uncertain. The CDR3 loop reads CASSLVNGYTF. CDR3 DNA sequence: TGTGCCAGCAGCTTAGTTAATGGCTACACCTTC.